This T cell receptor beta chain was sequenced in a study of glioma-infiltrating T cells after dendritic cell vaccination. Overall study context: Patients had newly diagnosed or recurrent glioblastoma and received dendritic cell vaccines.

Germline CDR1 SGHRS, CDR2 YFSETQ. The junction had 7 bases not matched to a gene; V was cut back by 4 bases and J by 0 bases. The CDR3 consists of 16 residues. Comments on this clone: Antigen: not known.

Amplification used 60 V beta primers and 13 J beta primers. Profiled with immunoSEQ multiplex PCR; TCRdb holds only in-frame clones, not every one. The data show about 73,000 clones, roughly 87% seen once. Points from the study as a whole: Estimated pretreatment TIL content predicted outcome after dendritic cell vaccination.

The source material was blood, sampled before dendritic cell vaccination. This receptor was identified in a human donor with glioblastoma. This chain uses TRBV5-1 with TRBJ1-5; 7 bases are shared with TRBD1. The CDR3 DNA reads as TGCGCCAGCAGCCCGGAGGGACAGACTAGCAATCAGCCCCAGCATTTT. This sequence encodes CASSPEGQTSNQPQHF.